Described below is a single T cell receptor (beta chain) sequence and its context. Its antigen is unknown. Sequencing used immunoSEQ multiplex PCR; TCRdb keeps in-frame clones, though not all of them. The sample records about 2.4 million clones, 93% being singletons. This record comes from a study of shared clonotypes between healthy human individuals. Study results and caveats: With a handful of donors compared, about 5.2% of naive CD4 clonotypes were shared. Sequencing of the sorted subsets was shown by rarefaction to be incomplete despite large depth.

The ends lost 6 bases at V and 1 base at J; junction bases unmatched: 7. This CDR3 is built from 16 residues. Germline-derived CDR1 and CDR2 are SGHTA and FQGTGA. A CD45RA+ naive subset and a CD45RA-negative memory subset were split from CD4+ cells. The genes are TRBV7-3 and TRBJ2-3; 10 bases are shared with TRBD2. The sequencing sample was made of naive CD4+ T cells from PBMCs. Subset described: CD45RA+ positively selected. This TCR was recovered from a man younger than 35 in good health. Some clones in this sample may be carry-over from other donors' samples. The CDR3 protein is CASSRIAGGRTDTQYF. As DNA, the CDR3 is TGTGCCAGCAGTCGAATAGCGGGAGGACGCACAGATACGCAGTATTTT.